This entry lists 8 T cell receptor beta chains sequenced from one sample in a study of OX40 agonist ivuxolimab in advanced cancers. Profiled with immunoSEQ multiplex PCR; TCRdb holds only in-frame clones, not every one. The sample lists about 52,000 clones, approximately 86% occurring once. Sequences were derived from CD4+ or CD8+ T cells sorted from blood, sampled in a trial of the OX40 agonist ivuxolimab. The receptors were sampled from an adult with an advanced solid tumor such as melanoma, head and neck, liver or kidney cancer.

The chain uses TRBV2 and TRBJ2-1; D not resolved. The CDR3 loop spans 11 amino acids. Germline V CDR1 and CDR2: SNHLY, FYNNEI. The V end was cut by 7 bases, the J end by 6 bases, with 7 bases between. CDR3 in DNA: TGTGCCAGCACCGGACCCAATGAGCAGTTCTTC. This translates into CASTGPNEQFF.

The chain links TRBV4-1 to TRBJ2-7; no definite D call. CDR3 length equals 15 residues. Between the trimmed V and J ends, which lost 1 base and 1 base, there was a span of 11 bases. Per germline, CDR1 MGHRA and CDR2 YSYEKL. The CDR3 coding sequence is TGCGCCAGCAGCCAAGCCTTCAAGGGTTCCTACGAGCAGTACTTC. Residues: CASSQAFKGSYEQYF.

This chain joins TRBV11-2 and TRBJ2-5, with no clear D. This CDR3 comprises 17 residues. Germline V CDR1 and CDR2: SGHAT, FQNNGV. The V gene lost 1 base and the J gene lost 3 bases, with 18 bases spanning the gap. CDR3 in amino acids: CASSLGRFVDSKETQYF. The CDR3 DNA follows: TGTGCCAGCAGCTTAGGTCGTTTCGTCGATTCAAAAGAGACCCAGTACTTC.

The chain couples TRBV7-9 to TRBJ2-7; D possibly corresponds to TRBD1 (5 bases). CDR3 size: 12 residues. The V and J ends lost 7 bases and 1 base respectively, with 8 bases between them. Germline V CDR1 and CDR2: SEHNR, FQNEAQ (reference sequence). CDR3 amino acids: CASTDSSYEQYF. In DNA, the CDR3 is TGTGCCAGCACCGACAGTTCCTACGAGCAGTACTTC.

This rearrangement joins TRBV2 to TRBJ1-1, with TRBD1 as a possible D gene (6 bases). V lost 7 bases to trimming and J lost 10 bases, with 13 bases between them. CDR3 length equals 11 residues. CDR1 is SNHLY and CDR2 is FYNNEI in the germline V gene. CDR3: CASMRGAGAFF. The DNA for the CDR3 is TGTGCCAGCATGCGGGGGGCTGGAGCTTTCTTT.

This rearrangement joins TRBV19 to TRBJ2-7; no clear D. Looked up from germline, CDR1 is LNHDA and CDR2 is SQIVND (reference sequence). Trimming cost V 3 bases and J 0 bases, with 6 bases left between them. The CDR3 contains 13 residues. The CDR3 nucleotides read TGTGCCAGTAGTATCACGGACTCCTACGAGCAGTACTTC. It specifies CASSITDSYEQYF.

CDR3 nucleotides: TGCGCCAGCAGTGAGTCAGGGGGCGCCGCTGAAGCTTTCTTT. Protein product: CASSESGGAAEAFF. The V call is TRBV10-1, the J call TRBJ1-1, with 7 bases identical to TRBD1. The ends lost 0 bases at V and 6 bases at J; junction bases unmatched: 4. The germline V gene encodes CDR1 WNHNN and CDR2 SYGVQD (reference sequence). This CDR3 region has 14 residues.

The chain carries TRBV19 and TRBJ1-5; the D gene is possibly TRBD1 (6 bases). CDR1 is LNHDA, CDR2 SQIVND, per germline (reference sequence). The CDR3 contains 14 residues. Trimming pared 3 bases from V and 0 bases from J, leaving 6 bases between. The CDR3 here is CASSMGHSNQPQHF. Here the CDR3 DNA reads TGTGCCAGTAGTATGGGACATAGCAATCAGCCCCAGCATTTT.